These 24 T cell receptor beta chains came from one sample sequenced in a study of response to subunit inactivated influenza vaccine. MiXCR, applied by TCRdb to the RT-PCR reads, yields one record per CDR3 protein. Found here are about 800,000 distinct CDR3 sequences, around 20% of them singletons; the top ten hold 9.5% to 13%. The input for sequencing was PBMCs from blood, taken 5 days after vaccination. The receptors here all came from a man aged 50-59 years who received an inactivated influenza vaccine.

This clonotype was picked up a small number of times. The chain has TRBV24-1 and TRBJ2-3, with D hard to call. The CDR3 consists of 15 residues. V shed 3 bases and J shed 4 bases, with 13 bases lying between them. The germline V gene has CDR1 KGHDR and CDR2 SFDVKD. CDR3 protein: CATSDGGEASDTQYF. The CDR3 DNA reads as TGTGCCACCAGTGATGGTGGAGAAGCCTCAGATACGCAGTATTTT.

The chain combines TRBV4-1 with TRBJ2-3; 10 nucleotides match TRBD2. The trim removed 4 bases at V and 1 base at J, leaving 5 bases unmatched. Germline V CDR1 and CDR2: MGHRA, YSYEKL. The CDR3 length is 16 residues. In DNA form, the CDR3 reads TGCGCCAGCAGCCGACTCCTAGCGGGGGGCACAGATACGCAGTATTTT. Protein product: CASSRLLAGGTDTQYF.

CDR3 residues: CASSPKGPTDTQYF. CDR3 coding DNA: TGCGCCAGCAGCCCAAAGGGACCCACAGATACGCAGTATTTT. The chain couples TRBV5-1 to TRBJ2-3; the D gene could be TRBD1 or TRBD2 (5 bases each). The CDR3 length is 14 residues. Germline V CDR1 and CDR2: SGHRS, YFSETQ. V shed 4 bases and J shed 2 bases, with 11 bases lying between them.

The chain links TRBV6-1 to TRBJ1-1; D is unresolved. Germline V lookup: CDR1 MNHNS, CDR2 SASEGT. The CDR3 sequence is 14 residues long. V was trimmed by 2 bases and J by 2 bases, leaving 9 bases between them. As DNA, the CDR3 is TGTGCCAGCAGTGAATTTGGGGATAACACTGAAGCTTTCTTT. Its protein product is CASSEFGDNTEAFF.

This clonotype has a handful of counts. The chain couples TRBV18 to TRBJ2-1, with 8 bases matching TRBD1. The CDR3 extends over 16 amino acids. The V gene's germline CDR1 is KGHSH and CDR2 LQKENI. V lost 4 bases to trimming and J lost 0 bases; unmatched junction nucleotides: 5. Here the CDR3 DNA reads TGTGCCAGCTCACTAGACAGGGGAAGCTCCTACAATGAGCAGTTCTTC. This encodes CASSLDRGSSYNEQFF.

This clonotype was seen just once. One end of the junction fails to match germline, which may point to a read error. The chain uses TRBV25-1 and TRBJ2-7; tentative D call: TRBD1 (6 bases). Germline V gives CDR1 MGHDK, CDR2 SYGVNS. CDR3 length: 14 residues. CDR3 sequence reads: CVSTGTKDNYEQYF. The CDR3 region has the DNA TGTGTCAGCACTGGGACAAAAGATAACTACGAGCAGTACTTC.

This clonotype was found a few times. The rearrangement links TRBV10-3 to TRBJ2-1, with 10 bases fitting TRBD2. The CDR3 consists of 18 residues. The V gene end was trimmed by 1 base and the J gene end by 0 bases; junction bases not matched to a gene: 6. Germline CDR1 and CDR2: ENHRY and SYGVKD. The CDR3 sequence: CAISEWKSGRASYNEQFF. CDR3 nucleotides: TGTGCCATCAGTGAGTGGAAGAGCGGGAGGGCCTCCTACAATGAGCAGTTCTTC.

V gene TRBV11-2 combines with J gene TRBJ2-5; D ambiguous. CDR3 length: 15 amino acids. Trimming took 1 base from V and 2 from J, leaving 11 bases between them. Germline loops: CDR1 SGHAT, CDR2 FQNNGV. The CDR3 region is CASSLVAGTQETQYF. CDR3 bases: TGTGCCAGCAGCTTAGTGGCTGGCACTCAAGAGACCCAGTACTTC.

This clonotype was detected many times. The chain joins TRBV20-1 to TRBJ2-7; D call uncertain. The germline V gene has CDR1 DFQATT and CDR2 SNEGSKA (reference sequence). Trimming took off 1 base at V and 2 bases at J, with 3 bases between the two ends. The CDR3 has 11 residues. The CDR3 here is CSARGTYEQYF. The CDR3 nucleotides read TGCAGTGCTAGAGGAACCTACGAGCAGTACTTC.

V usage is TRBV7-2 and J usage is TRBJ1-1; tentatively, D is TRBD1 (6 bases). Looked up from germline, CDR1 is SGHTA and CDR2 is FQGNSA. V was pared by 2 bases and J by 3 bases, with 13 bases between. The CDR3 consists of 15 residues. In nucleotides, the CDR3 is TGTGCCAGCAGCTTAAGATCGACAGGATACACTGAAGCTTTCTTT. It yields the protein CASSLRSTGYTEAFF. The full variable domain, with the rest looked up from reference TRBV7-2 and TRBJ1-1, is GAGVSQSPSNKVTEKGKDVELRCDPISGHTALYWYRQSLGQGLEFLIYFQGNSAPDKSGLPSDRFSAERTGGSVSTLTIQRTQQEDSAVYLCASSLRSTGYTEAFFGQGTRLTVV.

Only a few counts were recorded for this clonotype. The chain links TRBV7-4 to TRBJ1-5, with a possible D match to TRBD1 (5 bases). V was pared by 6 bases and J by 2 bases, with 17 bases between. CDR1 is SGHVT and CDR2 is SQSDAQ in the germline V gene. The CDR3 is made up of 16 amino acids. The CDR3 sequence is CASSLEGKGGNQPQHF. The DNA of the CDR3 is TGTGCCAGCAGTCTAGAAGGGAAAGGGGGCAATCAGCCCCAGCATTTT. The full variable domain, rest sourced from reference TRBV7-4 and TRBJ1-5, is GAGVSQSPRYKVAKRGRDVALRCDSISGHVTLYWYRQTLGQGSEVLTYSQSDAQRDKSGRPSGRFSAERPERSVSTLKIQRTEQGDSAVYLCASSLEGKGGNQPQHFGDGTRLSIL.

This clonotype was detected many times. The gene calls are TRBV5-6 and TRBJ2-1; 8 bases fit TRBD1. Germline CDR1 and CDR2: SGHDT and YYEEEE. The CDR3 length is 16 residues. V shed 2 bases and J 4 bases; nucleotides not matched to a gene: 8. This CDR3 reads CASSLKGQGVYNEQFF. The DNA for the CDR3 is TGTGCCAGCAGCTTAAAAGGACAGGGAGTTTACAATGAGCAGTTCTTC.

This clonotype occurred many times. The genes are TRBV2 and TRBJ2-4; no clear D gene. CDR3 size: 14 residues. CDR1 and CDR2 (germline): SNHLY, FYNNEI. V lost 0 bases to trimming and J lost 5 bases, with 8 bases between them. The CDR3 region has the DNA TGTGCCAGCAGTGAAGCGGACGGAGAAAACATTCAGTACTTC. Amino acid sequence: CASSEADGENIQYF.

The rearrangement joins TRBV24-1 to TRBJ2-1; 9 bases line up with TRBD2. This CDR3 has 14 residues. CDR1 and CDR2 (germline): KGHDR, SFDVKD. V gave up 10 bases and J gave up 7 bases; unmatched junction bases: 10. The CDR3 sequence is CATAKAGGPNEQFF. The CDR3 DNA is TGTGCCACAGCTAAGGCGGGAGGGCCTAATGAGCAGTTCTTC.

This clonotype was counted a few times. The chain recombines TRBV5-1 with TRBJ2-7, with 7 positions matching TRBD1. J gave up 2 bases and V 0 bases, and 5 bases lay outside the gene matches. The length of the CDR3 is 15 residues. From germline, CDR1 is SGHRS and CDR2 YFSETQ. CDR3 nucleotide sequence: TGCGCCAGCAGCTTGGGAGGGACAGCAGCCTACGAGCAGTACTTC. As protein: CASSLGGTAAYEQYF.

The chain is built from TRBV10-2 and TRBJ2-7; D might be TRBD1 (6 bases). The CDR3 is 13 amino acids. Deletions cut 3 bases from V and 2 bases from J, with 8 bases between. Germline CDR1 is WSHSY and CDR2 is SAAADI. This CDR3 reads CASSDTGPYEQYF. As DNA, the CDR3 is TGCGCCAGCAGTGATACAGGGCCCTACGAGCAGTACTTC.

The V call is TRBV14, the J call TRBJ2-5; D possibly corresponds to TRBD1 (5 bases). The CDR3 consists of 14 residues. Germline values: CDR1 SGHDN, CDR2 FVKESK. V was pared by 4 bases and J by 7 bases, with 16 bases between. CDR3 in DNA: TGTGCCAGCAGCCCTGGACATCTCAAGGGGACCCAGTACTTC. Residues: CASSPGHLKGTQYF.

This clonotype was recorded at least ten times. This chain links TRBV18 with TRBJ1-4; D is ambiguous. The V gene lost 0 bases and the J gene lost 3 bases, with 5 bases spanning the gap. Germline CDR1 and CDR2: KGHSH and LQKENI. The CDR3 has 14 residues. CDR3 residues: CASSPPSSNEKLFF. The CDR3 nucleotides are TGTGCCAGCTCACCACCTTCTTCTAATGAAAAACTGTTTTTT. Full variable domain (missing parts from reference TRBV18 and TRBJ1-4): NAGVMQNPRHLVRRRGQEARLRCSPMKGHSHVYWYRQLPEEGLKFMVYLQKENIIDESGMPKERFSAEFPKEGPSILRIQQVVRGDSAAYFCASSPPSSNEKLFFGSGTQLSVL.

This clonotype was seen repeatedly, ten times or more. This chain connects TRBV7-2 to TRBJ1-1, with 9 bases that match TRBD1. The V gene's germline CDR1 is SGHTA and CDR2 FQGNSA. With V trimmed by 5 bases and J by 5 bases, 6 bases remained unmatched. The CDR3 loop spans 14 amino acids. CDR3 sequence: CASSQRQGGTEAFF. The CDR3, as DNA: TGTGCCAGCAGCCAACGACAGGGGGGGACTGAAGCTTTCTTT.

This sequence joins TRBV27 and TRBJ2-7; no clear D. The CDR3 totals 13 residues. The V gene lost 7 bases and the J gene lost 0 bases, with 10 bases spanning the gap. Germline V gene lookup returns CDR1 MNHEY and CDR2 SMNVEV (reference sequence). CDR3 nucleotides: TGTGCCAGCATCGGCGGAAGCTCCTACGAGCAGTACTTC. It specifies CASIGGSSYEQYF.

This clonotype was seen only a few times. The gene calls are TRBV28 and TRBJ1-6; D is perhaps TRBD1 (6 bases). Germline-derived CDR1 and CDR2 are MDHEN and SYDVKM. The CDR3 has 16 residues. The ends were cut back, 6 bases at V and 8 bases at J, with 20 bases in the middle. CDR3 in amino acids: CASRGKGAGVYSPLHF. The DNA of the CDR3 is TGTGCCAGCAGAGGAAAGGGCGCAGGGGTGTATTCACCCCTCCACTTT.

This chain joins TRBV28 and TRBJ1-2; tentative D call: TRBD1 (6 bases). The V and J ends lost 7 bases and 3 bases respectively, with 18 bases between them. Germline V gives CDR1 MDHEN, CDR2 SYDVKM. CDR3 length equals 15 residues. In nucleotides, the CDR3 is TGTGCCAGCAAGGGGGGACTGGTGGGGGACTATGGCTACACCTTC. This codes for CASKGGLVGDYGYTF.

This clonotype appeared many times. The chain combines TRBV5-1 with TRBJ1-6; 9 bases line up with TRBD1. Trimming removed 5 bases from V and 6 bases from J; junction bases left unmatched: 0. Per the germline V gene, CDR1 is SGHRS and CDR2 is YFSETQ. The CDR3 has 13 residues. The CDR3 nucleotides read TGCGCCAGCAGGGACAGGGGTAATTCACCCCTCCACTTT. Translated: CASRDRGNSPLHF.

As concerns this clonotype: A much larger clone is a single base away; this may be a read error. This chain links TRBV5-1 with TRBJ1-1; no definite D call. V lost 2 bases to trimming and J lost 3 bases, with 8 bases between them. The CDR3 is made up of 13 amino acids. Looked up from germline, CDR1 is SGHRS and CDR2 is YFSETQ. The chain's CDR3 is CASSFRWDTEAFF. For the CDR3, the DNA is TGCGCCAGCAGCTTTCGCTGGGACACTGAAGCTTTCTTT.